Presented here are 14 T cell receptor beta chains from one specimen sequenced in a study of blood T cells in healthy people across ages (dated by TCRdb to 2013 to 2016). Libraries were built with 5' RACE. Reads for this sample came from an Illumina HiSeq 2500. The second PCR ran for about 6 to 12 cycles and used a J-beta primer mix along with a sample-barcoded 5' primer. Starting from the raw public reads, TCRdb applied fastp trimming at Q25, assembled clones with MiXCR and retained in-frame beta chains. Entries are consolidated by CDR3 protein sequence, retaining the most common genes and DNA. The sample table lists about 1.4 million distinct CDR3 sequences, 45% to 70% of them with a count of one. The ten largest clones take up 6.5% to 8.5% of the sample. The sample consisted of blood. The receptors shown here come from a man aged 18 to 30 in good health.

The rearrangement uses TRBV3-1 and TRBJ2-3; 13 bases are a match to TRBD2. This CDR3 has 17 amino acids. After removal of 4 bases from V and 2 bases from J, the junction contained 6 bases not matched to a gene. Germline CDR1 is LGHDT and CDR2 is YNNKEL (reference sequence). Written as DNA, the CDR3 is TGTGCCAGCAGCCTCTTGGGACTAGCGGGGCCCACAGATACGCAGTATTTT. Encoded protein: CASSLLGLAGPTDTQYF.

This sequence joins TRBV6-1 and TRBJ2-5; TRBD1 aligns across 10 bases. V lost 6 bases to trimming and J lost 11 bases; unmatched junction nucleotides: 24. This CDR3 contains 18 residues. Germline lookup yields CDR1 MNHNS and CDR2 SASEGT. For the CDR3, the DNA is TGTGCCAGCAGCCGAGACAGGGGGCAACGGTCATTGGTCAATGAGCAGTACTTC. This encodes CASSRDRGQRSLVNEQYF.

The V and J genes are TRBV11-3 and TRBJ1-4; tentative D call: TRBD1 (6 bases). V shed 5 bases and J shed 7 bases, with 17 bases lying between them. The CDR3 is 15 residues long. The V gene's germline CDR1 is SGHNT and CDR2 YENEEA. CDR3 DNA: TGTGCCAGCAGCCCATCCTGGGACATCGGTGAAAAACTGTTTTTT. The encoded protein is CASSPSWDIGEKLFF.

The chain joins TRBV29-1 to TRBJ2-7; TRBD1 aligns across 9 bases. Trimming took 7 bases from V and 0 from J; bases not matched to a gene: 4. The CDR3 has 13 residues. CDR1 and CDR2 from the germline V gene are SQVTM and ANQGSEA. CDR3 residues: CSAEGQGSYEQYF. In DNA, the CDR3 is TGCAGCGCTGAGGGACAGGGCTCCTACGAGCAGTACTTC.

The chain links TRBV6-2 or TRBV6-3 to TRBJ1-2; TRBD1 aligns across 8 bases. The CDR3 spans 15 residues. The V gene end was trimmed by 6 bases and the J gene end by 6 bases; junction bases not matched to a gene: 12. Germline V lookup: CDR1 MNHEY, CDR2 SVGEGT. This CDR3 is CASSRPGDRIHGYTF. Written as DNA, the CDR3 is TGTGCCAGCAGCCGGCCTGGGGACAGGATCCATGGCTACACCTTC.

The rearrangement uses TRBV15 and TRBJ2-5; 12 nucleotides align to TRBD1. The J call is in doubt because the DNA end fits TRBJ2-7 better. Germline values: CDR1 LNHNV, CDR2 YYDKDF (reference sequence). CDR3 length: 15 residues. CDR3 amino acids: CATSRGQGAPYEQYF. The CDR3 DNA is TGTGCCACCAGCAGGGGACAGGGGGCACCCTACGAGCAGTACTTC.

V and J are TRBV20-1 and TRBJ2-5, with D unresolved. The J call may be faulty, since TRBJ2-7 better matches the DNA end. In germline, CDR1 is DFQATT, CDR2 SNEGSKA (reference sequence). CDR3 size: 15 residues. The CDR3 bases are TGCAGTGTCACGGATTTCAGGTTACCCTTCTACGAGCAGTACTTC. Translated: CSVTDFRLPFYEQYF.

The rearrangement links TRBV27 to TRBJ2-5; a weak D match, TRBD2 (6 bases). CDR1 is MNHEY, CDR2 SMNVEV, per germline (reference sequence). Trimming removed 2 bases at V and 1 base at J, with 17 bases between. This CDR3 has 17 residues. CDR3 coding DNA: TGTGCCAGCAGTTTAGAGGGAGCTAGCGACTCCCAAGAGACCCAGTACTTC. This sequence encodes CASSLEGASDSQETQYF.

The chain combines TRBV5-6 with TRBJ2-3; D perhaps matches TRBD1 (6 bases). V lost 0 bases, J lost 7 bases, and 24 bases lay in between. Germline V lookup: CDR1 SGHDT, CDR2 YYEEEE. The CDR3 consists of 18 residues. CDR3 sequence reads: CASSLALKINREGNTQYF. Here the CDR3 DNA reads TGTGCCAGCAGCTTGGCCCTTAAAATAAACAGGGAAGGGAATACGCAGTATTTT.

The chain joins TRBV20-1 to TRBJ2-7, with no clear D. The germline CDR1 and CDR2 sequences are DFQATT and SNEGSKA (reference sequence). The CDR3 has 13 residues. V lost 8 bases to trimming and J lost 2 bases, with 16 bases between them. In DNA form, the CDR3 reads TGCAGTATAAAGCACTCAGCCGCCTACGAGCAGTACTTC. It translates to CSIKHSAAYEQYF.

A few counts support this clonotype. The chain combines TRBV10-3 with TRBJ1-6; D not resolved. V was trimmed by 2 bases and J by 6 bases, leaving 8 bases between them. Germline assignment: CDR1 ENHRY and CDR2 SYGVKD. CDR3 length: 14 amino acids. DNA of the CDR3: TGTGCCATCAGTGAGGTGGATGGTAATTCACCCCTCCACTTT. Translated: CAISEVDGNSPLHF.

This clonotype showed up just a few times. The chain joins TRBV7-6 to TRBJ2-5; D might be TRBD1 (5 bases). Trimming removed 4 bases from V and 0 bases from J, with 12 bases in between. The CDR3 consists of 15 residues. From germline, CDR1 is SGHVS and CDR2 FNYEAQ. The CDR3 spells CASSSQPGNQETQYF. The CDR3 region has the DNA TGTGCCAGCAGCTCTCAGCCAGGGAACCAAGAGACCCAGTACTTC.

The rearrangement uses TRBV20-1 and TRBJ1-1, with D uncertain. The V end was cut by 6 bases, the J end by 3 bases, with 14 bases between. The CDR3 is made up of 13 amino acids. Germline V gene lookup returns CDR1 DFQATT and CDR2 SNEGSKA (reference sequence). CDR3 bases: TGCAGTGCAAGGACGCCACGGGACACTGAAGCTTTCTTT. This codes for CSARTPRDTEAFF.

This chain connects TRBV7-8 to TRBJ2-7; 7 nucleotides align to TRBD1. The V gene's germline CDR1 is SGHVS and CDR2 FQNEAQ. Germline trimming cut 3 bases from V and 5 bases from J; bases unmatched to any gene: 7. The CDR3 spans 14 residues. The CDR3 DNA reads TGTGCCAGCAGCTTCGGGCAGGGGGTAGACGAGCAGTACTTC. It specifies CASSFGQGVDEQYF.